The rows below give T cell receptor beta chains drawn from one sample of a study of vaccination and CD4 T cells after COVID-19. These TCRs are of unknown antigen specificity. MiXCR, applied by TCRdb to the PCR reads, yields one record per CDR3 protein. The sample includes around 21,000 distinct CDR3 sequences, 60% seen only once; the top ten take approximately 9%. Material: CD4+ T cells from blood, cultured in vitro, obtained after SARS-CoV-2 vaccination. These TCRs come from a human donor who had recovered from COVID-19. CDR3s include the opening cysteine and the closing phenylalanine or tryptophan. The D gene is left open where the match is weak. The size of a clone is reported for some rows only, either as once, few or many, or as a class for expanded clones.

d_gene,abundance,v_gene,j_gene,CDR3aa,CDR3nt
.,.,TRBV30,TRBJ1-2,CACEGQGSNYGYTF,TGTGCCTGCGAGGGGCAGGGGAGCAACTATGGCTACACCTTC
.,.,TRBV19,TRBJ2-2,CASSVRVANTGELFF,TGTGCCAGTAGTGTCAGGGTTGCGAACACCGGGGAGCTGTTTTTT
TRBD1,.,TRBV5-1,TRBJ1-1,CASSSNRDRVIAFF,TGCGCCAGCAGCTCCAACCGGGACAGGGTTATAGCTTTCTTT
.,.,TRBV7-9,TRBJ1-5,CASSPSGDNQPQHF,TGTGCCAGCAGTCCTTCGGGGGACAATCAGCCCCAGCATTTT
TRBD1,.,TRBV20-1,TRBJ1-5,CSARGTGVNQPQHF,TGCAGTGCTAGGGGGACAGGGGTCAATCAGCCCCAGCATTTT
TRBD1,few,TRBV2,TRBJ2-7,CASNRQGSYEQYF,TGTGCCAGCAACAGACAGGGGTCCTACGAGCAGTACTTC
.,few,TRBV20-1,TRBJ1-2,CSARDSRGFDYGYTF,TGCAGTGCTAGAGATTCTCGGGGGTTCGACTATGGCTACACCTTC
.,few,TRBV6-1,TRBJ1-6,CASSGRSYNSPLHF,TGTGCCAGCAGTGGACGCTCCTATAATTCACCCCTCCACTTT
TRBD1,.,TRBV27,TRBJ2-1,CASSPRDSTPYNEQFF,TGTGCCAGCAGTCCCCGGGACAGTACCCCCTACAATGAGCAGTTCTTC
TRBD1,.,TRBV2,TRBJ2-7,CASRGDRGEQYF,TGTGCCAGCAGGGGAGACAGGGGCGAGCAGTACTTC
.,few,TRBV15,TRBJ1-5,CATSRDRGNQPQHF,TGTGCCACCAGCAGAGATCGAGGGAATCAGCCCCAGCATTTT
.,.,TRBV10-3,TRBJ1-6,CAIRGGDSPLHF,TGTGCCATCCGGGGAGGGGACTCACCCCTCCACTTT
.,once,TRBV30,TRBJ1-6,CAWSVDQNSPLHF,TGTGCCTGGAGTGTAGACCAAAATTCACCCCTCCACTTT
.,once,TRBV7-9,TRBJ1-4,CASSGRIPGIREKLFF,TGTGCCAGCAGCGGAAGAATTCCAGGGATCAGGGAAAAACTGTTTTTT
.,few,TRBV20-1,TRBJ1-1,CSARAPQGEAFF,TGCAGTGCTAGAGCTCCCCAGGGGGAAGCTTTCTTT
.,.,TRBV24-1,TRBJ2-5,CATSDFLGETQYF,TGTGCCACCAGTGATTTTCTAGGGGAGACCCAGTACTTC
TRBD2,.,TRBV4-2,TRBJ2-5,CASSQAASGGTQYF,TGTGCCAGCAGCCAAGCGGCTAGCGGGGGGACCCAGTACTTC
.,.,TRBV6-2/TRBV6-3,TRBJ2-1,CASAGTTYNEQFF,TGTGCCAGCGCCGGGACAACCTACAATGAGCAGTTCTTC
.,few,TRBV7-2,TRBJ1-1,CASSFLPLNTEAFF,TGTGCCAGCAGCTTTCTCCCCTTGAACACTGAAGCTTTCTTT
.,.,TRBV6-2/TRBV6-3,TRBJ2-7,CASRAPGAYYEQYF,TGTGCCAGCAGAGCCCCGGGAGCATACTACGAGCAGTACTTC
TRBD2,few,TRBV27,TRBJ2-2,CASSLTSGYTGELFF,TGTGCCAGCAGTCTAACTAGCGGATACACCGGGGAGCTGTTTTTT
TRBD2,.,TRBV19,TRBJ2-5,CASSWTSGAQETQYF,TGTGCCAGTAGTTGGACTAGCGGAGCTCAAGAGACCCAGTACTTC
.,.,TRBV28,TRBJ1-1,CASAGPTNTEAFF,TGTGCCAGCGCCGGCCCCACGAACACTGAAGCTTTCTTT
.,.,TRBV7-2,TRBJ2-7,CASSPRGTAGMKQYF,TGTGCCAGCAGCCCAAGGGGGACGGCGGGTATGAAGCAGTACTTC
.,few,TRBV7-2,TRBJ1-2,CASSSSLEGGYTF,TGTGCCAGCAGCTCCTCTTTAGAGGGTGGCTACACCTTC
TRBD1,.,TRBV7-9,TRBJ1-1,CASSLQGAGNTEAFF,TGTGCCAGCAGCCTTCAGGGGGCCGGGAACACTGAAGCTTTCTTT
.,.,TRBV20-1,TRBJ1-6,CSARSGGIDSPLHF,TGCAGTGCCCGAAGCGGGGGTATAGATTCACCCCTCCACTTT
.,once,TRBV6-5,TRBJ1-1,CASSYSFREWTEAFF,TGTGCCAGCAGTTACTCGTTCCGGGAGTGGACTGAAGCTTTCTTT
.,.,TRBV27,TRBJ2-3,CATSLGTNTDTQYF,TGTGCCACCTCTCTGGGGACGAACACAGATACGCAGTATTTT
.,.,TRBV7-2,TRBJ1-2,CASSRSDYGYTF,TGTGCCAGCAGCCGCTCTGACTATGGCTACACCTTC
.,few,TRBV20-1,TRBJ2-3,CSARGQGRPSTDTQYF,TGCAGTGCTAGGGGGCAGGGGCGACCTAGCACAGATACGCAGTATTTT